A single T cell receptor (beta chain) is shown here with its context. This clone was picked up one time. Its antigen has not been determined. No base qualities exist here, and no much larger clone lies one base off it. To identify antigen-specific CD4+ T cell clonotypes by their expansion, the ViraFEST assay first stimulated PBMC with viral peptide pools and then applied TCR sequencing. After around eleven days of culture, CD4+ T cells were isolated with the EasySep CD4+ T cell isolation kit. Healthy vaccine recipients had no prior SARS-CoV-2 infection, confirmed by negative nucleocapsid antibodies before and after vaccination. Some 2 million PBMC per well were cultured with approximately 10 ug/ml peptides in IMDM containing approximately 4.6% human AB serum, approximately 10 IU/ml IL-2 and gentamicin. On days 3 and 7, half of the culture medium was replaced with fresh IL-2-containing medium. Unless noted otherwise, every peptide stimulation condition was grown in triplicate wells. Using Ficoll-Paque Plus gradient centrifugation, PBMC were separated from whole blood and then either used fresh or cryopreserved at -140C. Overlapping peptide pools spanned the spike proteins of SARS-CoV-2 and the common cold coronaviruses HCoV-NL63, HCoV-OC43 and HCoV-229E. The QIAamp micro DNA kit was used to extract genomic DNA from the cultured CD4+ T cells.

The entry originates in a study of vaccination effects on CD4 cells after COVID-19 (dated by TCRdb to the early 2020s). With respect to the entire study: Each participant got two doses of an mRNA SARS-CoV-2 vaccine, either BNT162b2 or mRNA-1273. In both COVID-19 convalescent patients and infection-naive vaccine recipients, the study compared SARS-CoV-2 spike-specific CD4+ TCR repertoires from before mRNA vaccination with those from after it. Altogether, nine to ten COVID-19 convalescent patients and a handful of SARS-CoV-2-naive healthy vaccine recipients made up the full study. Cultures from other donors in the study were sequenced with the Oncomine TCR Beta short-read assay on an Illumina iSeq 100.

The library was prepared using the immunoSEQ multiplex PCR assay. DNA from the CD4+ T cells that had been cultured and isolated underwent TCR beta CDR3 sequencing. The original methods were these. Non-productive TCR sequences were discarded, and reads were trimmed to the CDR3 region, with only CDR3s of 7 or more amino acids retained. The MANAFEST web app was used to pick out antigen-specific clonotypes by comparing their expansion in peptide wells with that in reference cultures. Positive clones required FDR<0.05 expansion versus reference and all other wells, odds ratio above 5, and frequency above 0.1% in two replicate wells. A clonotype was called cross-reactive if it was significantly expanded both in SARS-CoV-2 spike wells and in at least one common cold coronavirus spike condition. Using the stringdist R package, CDR3 similarity was measured by Levenshtein distance, and unrooted trees were constructed with ape in R 3.6.1. TCRdb stores this immuneACCESS table with in-frame sequences only. Part of the clones is absent; in the studies checked, under half of the shortfall reflects unresolved V genes, and no reason is known for the rest. That table gives V, J and clone size, and the DNA gave D and trimming. The sample profile shows about 73,000 clones; about four fifths of them were found once. Over 2.5% of the sample is taken by the ten largest.

The germline V gene yields SGHVS for CDR1 and FQNEAQ for CDR2. The CDR3 runs 13 residues from the cysteine to the phenylalanine. Only the CDR3 DNA is retained, 39 bases long and in frame from the first base. Relative to germline, V is 8 bases shorter and J is 3 bases shorter, with 11 bases between their ends. Results and caveats for the whole study, not just this receptor: In healthy vaccine recipients, vaccine-induced clones were almost all SARS-CoV-2 mono-reactive, with only 1 of 255 being cross-reactive with common cold coronaviruses. Clones induced by infection and clones induced by vaccination both contracted markedly at late timepoints after vaccination, which fits with T cell responses waning over time. Only a small number of convalescent patients were included, and no early post-infection timepoints were available, which limited the study.

The sequence was obtained from a human donor who received a COVID-19 vaccine. Recombination joined TRBV7-8 with TRBJ1-3; a tentative D match to TRBD1 spans 6 bases. The specimen comprised CD4+ T cells from PBMCs cultured with HCoV-NL63 spike peptides, sampled before COVID-19 vaccination. The cell subset or site label here, explained by the study, means: HCoV-NL63 spike overlapping peptide pool stimulation. For the CDR3, the sequence is CASQGQSGNTIYF. Read as DNA, the sequence is TGTGCCAGCCAAGGACAGAGTGGAAACACCATATATTTT.